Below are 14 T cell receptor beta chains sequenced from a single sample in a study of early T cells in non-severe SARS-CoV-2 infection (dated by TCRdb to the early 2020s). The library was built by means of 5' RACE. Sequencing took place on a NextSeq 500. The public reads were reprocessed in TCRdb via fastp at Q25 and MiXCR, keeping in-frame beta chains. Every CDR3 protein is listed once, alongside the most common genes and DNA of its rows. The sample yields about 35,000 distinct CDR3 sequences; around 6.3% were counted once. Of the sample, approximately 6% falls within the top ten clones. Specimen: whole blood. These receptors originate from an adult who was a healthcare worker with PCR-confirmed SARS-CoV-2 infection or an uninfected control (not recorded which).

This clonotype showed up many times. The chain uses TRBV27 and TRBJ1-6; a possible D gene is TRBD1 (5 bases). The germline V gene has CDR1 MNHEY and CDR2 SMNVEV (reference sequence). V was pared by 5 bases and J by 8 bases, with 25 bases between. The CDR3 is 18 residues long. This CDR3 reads CASSPRGQQGGSYSPLHF. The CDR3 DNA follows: TGTGCCAGCAGTCCGAGGGGCCAACAAGGAGGAAGTTATTCACCCCTCCACTTT.

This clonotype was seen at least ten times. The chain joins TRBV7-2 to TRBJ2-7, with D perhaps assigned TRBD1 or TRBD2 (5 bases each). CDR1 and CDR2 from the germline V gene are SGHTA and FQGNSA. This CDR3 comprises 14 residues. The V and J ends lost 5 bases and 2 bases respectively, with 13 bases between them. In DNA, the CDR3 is TGTGCCAGCAGCCTTCAAACGGGGCCCTACGAGCAGTACTTC. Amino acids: CASSLQTGPYEQYF.

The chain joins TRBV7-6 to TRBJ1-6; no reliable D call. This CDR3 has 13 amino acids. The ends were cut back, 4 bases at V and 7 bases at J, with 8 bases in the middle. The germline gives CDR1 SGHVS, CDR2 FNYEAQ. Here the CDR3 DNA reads TGTGCCAGCAGCTCACTTTCAAATTCACCCCTCCACTTT. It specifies CASSSLSNSPLHF.

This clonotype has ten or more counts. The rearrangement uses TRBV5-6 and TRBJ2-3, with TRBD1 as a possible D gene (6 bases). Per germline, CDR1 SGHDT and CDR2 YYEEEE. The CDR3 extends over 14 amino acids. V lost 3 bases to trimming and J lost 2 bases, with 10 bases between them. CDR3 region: CASSSGHYTDTQYF. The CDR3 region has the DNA TGTGCCAGCAGCTCGGGACATTACACAGATACGCAGTATTTT.

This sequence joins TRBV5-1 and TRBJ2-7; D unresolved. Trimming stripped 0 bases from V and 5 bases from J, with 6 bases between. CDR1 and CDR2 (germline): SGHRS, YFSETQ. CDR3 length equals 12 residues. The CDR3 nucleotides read TGCGCCAGCAGCTTGGTAGTGGACGAGCAGTACTTC. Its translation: CASSLVVDEQYF.

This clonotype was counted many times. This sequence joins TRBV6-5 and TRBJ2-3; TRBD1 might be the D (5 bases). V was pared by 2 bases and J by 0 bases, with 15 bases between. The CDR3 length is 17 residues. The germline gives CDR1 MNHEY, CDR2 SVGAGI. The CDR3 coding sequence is TGTGCCAGCAGTTACGGTGGACACCCGTTGAGCACAGATACGCAGTATTTT. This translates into CASSYGGHPLSTDTQYF.

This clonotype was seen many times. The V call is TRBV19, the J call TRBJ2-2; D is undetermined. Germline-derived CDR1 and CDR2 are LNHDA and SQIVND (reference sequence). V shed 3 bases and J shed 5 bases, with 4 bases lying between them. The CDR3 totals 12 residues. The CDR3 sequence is CASSIPTGELFF. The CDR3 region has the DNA TGTGCCAGTAGTATCCCTACCGGGGAGCTGTTTTTT.

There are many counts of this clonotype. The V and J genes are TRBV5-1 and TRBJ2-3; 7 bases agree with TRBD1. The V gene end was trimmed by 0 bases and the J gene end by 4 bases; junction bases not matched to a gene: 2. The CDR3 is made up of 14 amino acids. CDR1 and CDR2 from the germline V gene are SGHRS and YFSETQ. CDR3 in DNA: TGCGCCAGCAGCTTGGCCACAGGGGCAGATACGCAGTATTTT. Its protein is CASSLATGADTQYF.

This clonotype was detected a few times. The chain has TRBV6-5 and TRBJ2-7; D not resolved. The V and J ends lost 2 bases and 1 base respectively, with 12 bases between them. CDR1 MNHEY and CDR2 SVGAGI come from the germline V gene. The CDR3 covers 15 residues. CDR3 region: CASSYDLGPSYEQYF. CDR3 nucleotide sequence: TGTGCCAGCAGTTACGATCTTGGGCCTTCCTACGAGCAGTACTTC.

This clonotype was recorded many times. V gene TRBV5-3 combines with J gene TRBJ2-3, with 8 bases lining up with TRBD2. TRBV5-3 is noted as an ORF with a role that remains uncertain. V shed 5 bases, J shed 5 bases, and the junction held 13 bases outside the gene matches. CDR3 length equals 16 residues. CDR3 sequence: CARRNYTSGYLDTQYF. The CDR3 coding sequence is TGTGCCAGAAGAAATTATACTAGCGGCTATCTAGATACGCAGTATTTT.

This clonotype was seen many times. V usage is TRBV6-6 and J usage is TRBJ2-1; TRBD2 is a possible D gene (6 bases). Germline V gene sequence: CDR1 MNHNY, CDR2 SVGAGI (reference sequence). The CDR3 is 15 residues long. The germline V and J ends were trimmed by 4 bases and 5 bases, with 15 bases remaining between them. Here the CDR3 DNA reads TGTGCCAGCAGTTGGGCCTTGGGGGGAGACAATGAGCAGTTCTTC. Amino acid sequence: CASSWALGGDNEQFF.

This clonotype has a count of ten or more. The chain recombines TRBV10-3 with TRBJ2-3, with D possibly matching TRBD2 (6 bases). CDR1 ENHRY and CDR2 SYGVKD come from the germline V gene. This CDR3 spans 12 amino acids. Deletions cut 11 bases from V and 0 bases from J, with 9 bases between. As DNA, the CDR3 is TGTGCCGTAAGCGGGAGCACAGATACGCAGTATTTT. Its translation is CAVSGSTDTQYF.

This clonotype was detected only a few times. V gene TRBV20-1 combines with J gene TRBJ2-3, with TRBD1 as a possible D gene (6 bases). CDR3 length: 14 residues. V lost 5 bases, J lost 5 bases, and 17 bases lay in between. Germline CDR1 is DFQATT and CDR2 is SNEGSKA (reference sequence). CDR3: CSAARSGTLDTQYF. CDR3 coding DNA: TGCAGTGCTGCAAGATCCGGGACACTAGATACGCAGTATTTT.

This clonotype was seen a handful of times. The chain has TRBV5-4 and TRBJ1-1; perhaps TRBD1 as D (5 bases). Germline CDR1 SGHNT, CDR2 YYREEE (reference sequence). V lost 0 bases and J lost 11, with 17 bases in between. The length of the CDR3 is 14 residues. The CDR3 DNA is TGTGCCAGCAGCTTGGGCAAGGGGACGACCACGGCTTTCTTT. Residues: CASSLGKGTTTAFF.